This T cell receptor beta chain was obtained from a study of shared clonotypes between healthy human individuals. The CDR3 sequence is 12 residues long. The germline V gene has CDR1 SGHNT and CDR2 YYREEE (reference sequence). Trimming took 0 bases from V and 7 from J, leaving 7 bases between them. General study points: Only blood was sampled; tissue repertoires likely differ.

The study drew its donors from healthy HIV-negative adults without recent acute infections or vaccinations. The authors ran the assay at deep level. DNA input for the unsorted PBMC replicate PCRs was roughly 290 ng, some 31,000 T cell genomes. The data were produced by immunoSEQ multiplex PCR, yet TCRdb's version contains in-frame clones alone and is incomplete. The sample gives about 490,000 clones, approximately 78% of which show up once; more than 10% is in the top ten. As regards this clone: What it binds is not known.

The clonotype was recovered from a woman aged 40-49 years in good health. Some clones in this sample may be carry-over from other donors' samples. The sequencing input was PBMCs. The chain combines TRBV5-4 with TRBJ1-2; no reliable D call. CDR3 in amino acids: CASSLGHRGYTF. Written as DNA, the CDR3 is TGTGCCAGCAGCTTGGGACACCGTGGCTACACCTTC.